These 21 T cell receptor beta chains were sequenced from one sample in a study of memory CD4+ T cells and cytomegalovirus serostatus. The sort gate was single viable CD3+CD4+CD8-CD45RO+ cells for memory CD4+ T cells. Generated by immunoSEQ multiplex PCR, the TCRdb table keeps only in-frame clones and is missing some. The repertoire has around 50,000 clones, roughly 78% of them found once; the top ten carry roughly 0.71%. Sequences were obtained from memory CD4+ T cells from blood. The receptors derive from an adult in good health and CMV-seronegative.

This chain links TRBV11-2 with TRBJ1-4, with a tentative D call TRBD1 (6 bases). Germline V gene data show CDR1 as SGHAT and CDR2 as FQNNGV. This CDR3 spans 15 amino acids. The V end was cut by 3 bases, the J end by 3 bases, with 11 bases between. The CDR3 reads CASSFAGQSNEKLFF. The CDR3, as DNA: TGTGCCAGCAGCTTCGCGGGACAATCTAATGAAAAACTGTTTTTT.

The chain couples TRBV12-5 to TRBJ2-1, with D tentatively TRBD2 (6 bases). The V gene's germline CDR1 is LGHNT and CDR2 FRNRAP. CDR3 length: 10 residues. V dropped 6 bases and J dropped 15 bases, with 12 bases sitting between them. Here the CDR3 DNA reads TGTGCTAGTGGCAGTAGCGGTAGGTTCTTC. It is translated as CASGSSGRFF.

The chain is built from TRBV7-9 and TRBJ2-7, with D maybe TRBD1 (6 bases). With 6 bases removed from V and 6 bases from J, the gap between germline ends came to 18 bases. This CDR3 contains 14 residues. Germline loops: CDR1 SEHNR, CDR2 FQNEAQ (reference sequence). CDR3 nucleotides: TGTGCCAGCAGTCCTCAGGGGATGTCGGCCGAGCAGTACTTC. Its protein product is CASSPQGMSAEQYF.

The rearrangement uses TRBV5-4 and TRBJ1-1; 10 bases map to TRBD1. Germline assignment: CDR1 SGHNT and CDR2 YYREEE (reference sequence). J was trimmed by 8 bases and V by 4 bases; bases with no gene match: 14. The CDR3 runs to 16 residues. CDR3 residues: CASSEDRGGLVSEAFF. CDR3 in DNA: TGTGCCAGCAGCGAGGACAGGGGGGGCTTAGTATCGGAAGCTTTCTTT.

CDR3 nucleotides: TGTGCCCGCTTGGCCACCGCTCATTCACCCCTCCACTTT. It encodes CARLATAHSPLHF. The rearrangement links TRBV6-5 to TRBJ1-6; D not resolved. Between the trimmed V and J ends, which lost 11 bases and 8 bases, there was a span of 16 bases. CDR1 is MNHEY and CDR2 is SVGAGI in the germline V gene. CDR3 length equals 13 residues.

The CDR3 reads CASSGRVDQPQHF. CDR3 bases: TGCGCCAGCAGTGGTAGGGTTGATCAGCCCCAGCATTTT. The chain joins TRBV10-2 to TRBJ1-5; D gene ambiguous. The CDR3 sequence is 13 residues long. Germline assignment: CDR1 WSHSY and CDR2 SAAADI. Trimming took off 4 bases at V and 5 bases at J, with 9 bases between the two ends.

This chain links TRBV9 with TRBJ2-7; 9 bases align to TRBD2. Trimming cost V 3 bases and J 6 bases; bases outside gene matches: 7. This CDR3 contains 14 residues. CDR1 and CDR2 (germline): SGDLS, YYNGEE. The CDR3: CASSAGGRAGEQYF. The CDR3 DNA sequence: TGTGCCAGCAGCGCCGGCGGGAGGGCTGGCGAGCAGTACTTC. Complete variable domain (other parts from reference TRBV9 and TRBJ2-7): DSGVTQTPKHLITATGQRVTLRCSPRSGDLSVYWYQQSLDQGLQFLIQYYNGEERAKGNILERFSAQQFPDLHSELNLSSLELGDSALYFCASSAGGRAGEQYFGPGTRLTVT.

A few counts support this clone. The chain joins TRBV27 to TRBJ2-1; 11 bases match TRBD2. Germline-derived CDR1 and CDR2 are MNHEY and SMNVEV (reference sequence). Germline trimming cut 3 bases from V and 3 bases from J; bases unmatched to any gene: 13. The CDR3 has 19 residues. DNA of the CDR3: TGTGCCAGCAGTTTGAATAGCGGGAGGGCCCTCCCAGGCTACAATGAGCAGTTCTTC. Translated, it gives CASSLNSGRALPGYNEQFF.

This chain connects TRBV30 to TRBJ2-3; 12 bases line up with TRBD2. The CDR3 length is 14 residues. V lost 4 bases to trimming and J lost 4 bases; unmatched junction nucleotides: 3. Germline V gives CDR1 GTSNPN, CDR2 SVGIG (reference sequence). Here the CDR3 reads CAWTSGRVADTQYF. Written as DNA, the CDR3 is TGTGCCTGGACTAGCGGGAGGGTTGCAGATACGCAGTATTTT. The full variable domain, in which reference TRBV30 and TRBJ2-3 provide the parts outside the CDR3, is SQTIHQWPATLVQPVGSPLSLECTVEGTSNPNLYWYRQAAGRGLQLLFYSVGIGQISSEVPQNLSASRPQDRQFILSSKKLLLSDSGFYLCAWTSGRVADTQYFGPGTRLTVL.

This clone was observed a handful of times. V usage is TRBV5-1 and J usage is TRBJ2-5; 10 nucleotides line up with TRBD1. The CDR3 is 16 amino acids. Germline V gene lookup returns CDR1 SGHRS and CDR2 YFSETQ. The J segment lost 2 bases and the V segment lost 4 bases, leaving 8 bases of the junction unmatched. The CDR3 DNA reads TGCGCCAGCAGCAGATGGACAGGGGGAGGTCAAGAGACCCAGTACTTC. Translation: CASSRWTGGGQETQYF.

The rearrangement joins TRBV5-6 to TRBJ2-1; D ambiguous. Germline values: CDR1 SGHDT, CDR2 YYEEEE. V lost 2 bases and J lost 8, with 5 bases in between. This CDR3 has 11 amino acids. CDR3 loop: CASSFEDEQFF. The CDR3 nucleotides are TGTGCCAGCAGCTTCGAGGATGAGCAGTTCTTC.

The J gene is TRBJ1-5, the V gene TRBV28; D ambiguous. The V and J ends lost 6 bases and 3 bases respectively, with 12 bases between them. The CDR3 spans 14 residues. Germline V gene data show CDR1 as MDHEN and CDR2 as SYDVKM. This CDR3 is CASSPGSLNQPQHF. In nucleotides, the CDR3 is TGTGCCAGCAGCCCCGGGTCCCTCAATCAGCCCCAGCATTTT.

The chain recombines TRBV5-5 with TRBJ2-3, with 7 bases fitting TRBD1. The CDR3 contains 16 residues. CDR1 is SGHKS and CDR2 is YYEKEE in the germline V gene (reference sequence). V gave up 5 bases and J gave up 2 bases; unmatched junction bases: 11. The CDR3 DNA sequence: TGTGCCAGCAGTTTCCCGACAGGGAGCTTCACAGATACGCAGTATTTT. The encoded protein is CASSFPTGSFTDTQYF.

The chain joins TRBV7-9 to TRBJ1-4; D unresolved. Germline CDR1 reads SEHNR; CDR2 reads FQNEAQ (reference sequence). The length of the CDR3 is 15 residues. V lost 3 bases and J 0 bases, leaving 8 bases between the germline ends. The CDR3 is CASSFLSSTNEKLFF. The CDR3 DNA sequence: TGTGCCAGCAGCTTCTTGTCTTCAACTAATGAAAAACTGTTTTTT.

The J gene is TRBJ2-5, the V gene TRBV19; D is uncertain. V was shortened by 3 bases and J by 6 bases, with 17 bases between the two germline ends. This CDR3 has 15 residues. Germline CDR1 LNHDA, CDR2 SQIVND (reference sequence). In DNA form, the CDR3 reads TGTGCCAGTAGTATGCCTTCCGGGTCCAGGAAGACCCAGTACTTC. It specifies CASSMPSGSRKTQYF.

The chain uses TRBV15 and TRBJ1-4; 8 bases line up with TRBD1. V shed 1 base and J 7 bases; nucleotides not matched to a gene: 14. The germline V gene has CDR1 LNHNV and CDR2 YYDKDF (reference sequence). The CDR3 is 18 residues long. As DNA, the CDR3 is TGTGCCACCAGCAGAGGAAGTCAGGGGGCGAGGTTAAGTGAAAAACTGTTTTTT. Translating gives CATSRGSQGARLSEKLFF.

The V and J genes are TRBV27 and TRBJ2-7; D gene ambiguous. Germline lookup yields CDR1 MNHEY and CDR2 SMNVEV (reference sequence). The V and J ends lost 4 bases and 1 base respectively, with 17 bases between them. The CDR3 loop spans 16 amino acids. The CDR3 coding sequence is TGTGCCAGCAGTTCTAACACCCCCTGGGCGTCCTACGAGCAGTACTTC. This encodes CASSSNTPWASYEQYF.

The rearrangement uses TRBV2 and TRBJ2-3; 13 positions match TRBD2. The V gene end was trimmed by 6 bases and the J gene end by 4 bases; junction bases not matched to a gene: 4. This CDR3 is built from 15 residues. Germline V CDR1 and CDR2: SNHLY, FYNNEI. In nucleotides, the CDR3 is TGTGCCAGCAGCAGGACTAGCGGGAGCGCAGATACGCAGTATTTT. Its translation is CASSRTSGSADTQYF.

The genes are TRBV6-6 and TRBJ1-2, with TRBD1 matching over 9 bases. Trimming took 4 bases from V and 2 from J; bases not matched to a gene: 5. Germline loops: CDR1 MNHNY, CDR2 SVGAGI (reference sequence). CDR3 length: 15 amino acids. CDR3 residues: CASSFRDRGNYGYTF. In DNA form, the CDR3 reads TGTGCCAGCAGTTTCAGAGACAGGGGGAACTATGGCTACACCTTC.

This CDR3 reads CSAGTPNQPQHF. For the CDR3, the DNA is TGCAGCGCAGGGACCCCCAATCAGCCCCAGCATTTT. The gene calls are TRBV29-1 and TRBJ1-5; possibly TRBD1 for D (5 bases). The V end was cut by 7 bases, the J end by 3 bases, with 10 bases between. Per germline, CDR1 SQVTM and CDR2 ANQGSEA. This CDR3 is built from 12 residues.

The V gene is TRBV30, the J gene TRBJ2-1; TRBD2 matches 9 bases. The CDR3 covers 15 residues. Germline V gene data show CDR1 as GTSNPN and CDR2 as SVGIG (reference sequence). V shed 5 bases, J shed 3 bases, and the junction held 8 bases outside the gene matches. CDR3 loop: CAWGPGTSFYNEQFF. CDR3 DNA: TGTGCCTGGGGGCCCGGGACTAGCTTCTACAATGAGCAGTTCTTC. The entire variable domain, with the rest obtained from reference TRBV30 and TRBJ2-1, is as follows: SQTIHQWPATLVQPVGSPLSLECTVEGTSNPNLYWYRQAAGRGLQLLFYSVGIGQISSEVPQNLSASRPQDRQFILSSKKLLLSDSGFYLCAWGPGTSFYNEQFFGPGTRLTVL.